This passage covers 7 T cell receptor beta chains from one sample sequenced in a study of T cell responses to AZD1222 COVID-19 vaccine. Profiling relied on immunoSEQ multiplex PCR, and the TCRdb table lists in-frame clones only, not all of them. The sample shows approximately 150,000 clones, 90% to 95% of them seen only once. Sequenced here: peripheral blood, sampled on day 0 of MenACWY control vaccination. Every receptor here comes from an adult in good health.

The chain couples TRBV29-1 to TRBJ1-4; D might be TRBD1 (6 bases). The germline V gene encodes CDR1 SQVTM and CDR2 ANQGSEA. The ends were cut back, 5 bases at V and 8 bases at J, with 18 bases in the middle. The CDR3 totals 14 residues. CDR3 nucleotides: TGCAGCGTTCTGGGAGGGGGGGTTGACGAAAAACTGTTTTTT. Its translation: CSVLGGGVDEKLFF.

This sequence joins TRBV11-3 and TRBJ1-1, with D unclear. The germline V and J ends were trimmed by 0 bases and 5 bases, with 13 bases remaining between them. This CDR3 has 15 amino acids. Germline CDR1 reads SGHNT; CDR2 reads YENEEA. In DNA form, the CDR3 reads TGTGCCAGCAGCTTAGAATCTGGGTCTGGGACTGAAGCTTTCTTT. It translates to CASSLESGSGTEAFF.

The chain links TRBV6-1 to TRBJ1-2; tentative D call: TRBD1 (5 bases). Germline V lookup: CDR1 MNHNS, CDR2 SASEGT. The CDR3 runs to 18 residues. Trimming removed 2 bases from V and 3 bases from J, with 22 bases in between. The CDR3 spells CASSEPTLGVTLYYGYTF. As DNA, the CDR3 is TGTGCCAGCAGTGAACCTACGCTGGGGGTCACCCTCTACTATGGCTACACCTTC.

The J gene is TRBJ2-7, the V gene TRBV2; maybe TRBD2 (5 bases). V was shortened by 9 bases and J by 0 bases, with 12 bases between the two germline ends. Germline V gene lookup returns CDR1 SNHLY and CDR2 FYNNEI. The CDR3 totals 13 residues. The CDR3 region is CASHSDLSYEQYF. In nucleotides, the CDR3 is TGTGCCAGTCATAGCGACCTCTCCTACGAGCAGTACTTC.

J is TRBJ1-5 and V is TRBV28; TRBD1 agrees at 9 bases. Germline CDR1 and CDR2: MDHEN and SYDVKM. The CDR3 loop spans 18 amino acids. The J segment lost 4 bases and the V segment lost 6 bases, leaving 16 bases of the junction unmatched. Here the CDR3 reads CASSRPPGQGRLNQPQHF. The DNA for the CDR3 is TGTGCCAGCAGCAGGCCGCCGGGACAGGGAAGATTGAATCAGCCCCAGCATTTT.

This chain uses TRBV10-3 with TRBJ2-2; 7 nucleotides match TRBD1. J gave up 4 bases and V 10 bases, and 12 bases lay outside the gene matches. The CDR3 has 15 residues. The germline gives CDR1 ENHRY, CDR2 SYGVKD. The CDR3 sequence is CASLGTATGTGELFF. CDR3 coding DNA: TGTGCCAGCCTAGGGACAGCAACGGGCACCGGGGAGCTGTTTTTT.

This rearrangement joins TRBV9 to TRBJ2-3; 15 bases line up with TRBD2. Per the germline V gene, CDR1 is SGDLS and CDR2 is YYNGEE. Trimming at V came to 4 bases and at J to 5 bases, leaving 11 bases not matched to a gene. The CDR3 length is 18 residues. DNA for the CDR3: TGTGCCAGCAGCCCCAGGACTAGCGGGAGGGCCGTTATAGATACGCAGTATTTT. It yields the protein CASSPRTSGRAVIDTQYF.